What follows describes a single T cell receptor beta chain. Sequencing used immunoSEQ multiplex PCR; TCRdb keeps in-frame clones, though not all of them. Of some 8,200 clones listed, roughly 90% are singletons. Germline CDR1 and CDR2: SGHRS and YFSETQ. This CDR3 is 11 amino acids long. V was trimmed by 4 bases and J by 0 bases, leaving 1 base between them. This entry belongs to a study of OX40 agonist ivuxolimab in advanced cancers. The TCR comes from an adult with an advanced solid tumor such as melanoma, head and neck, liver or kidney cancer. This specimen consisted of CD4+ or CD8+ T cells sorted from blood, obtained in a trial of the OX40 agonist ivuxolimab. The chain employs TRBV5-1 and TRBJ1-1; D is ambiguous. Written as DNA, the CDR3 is TGCGCCAGCAGCATGAACACTGAAGCTTTCTTT. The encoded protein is CASSMNTEAFF. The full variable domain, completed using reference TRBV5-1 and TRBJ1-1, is KAGVTQTPRYLIKTRGQQVTLSCSPISGHRSVSWYQQTPGQGLQFLFEYFSETQRNKGNFPGRFSGRQFSNSRSEMNVSTLELGDSALYLCASSMNTEAFFGQGTRLTVV.